The 29 T cell receptor beta chains below all came from one sample that was sequenced in a study of radiotherapy plus CTLA-4 blockade in lung cancer. Produced via immunoSEQ multiplex PCR; TCRdb's table is partial and in-frame only. The table has some 120,000 clones, roughly four fifths seen once. This specimen consisted of peripheral blood, obtained from a patient treated with radiotherapy plus ipilimumab. The receptors originated from a human donor with non-small cell lung cancer that progressed on radiotherapy plus ipilimumab. Some clones in this sample may be carry-over from other donors' samples.

The chain carries TRBV10-3 and TRBJ2-5, with a weak D call TRBD2 (6 bases). V lost 4 bases, J lost 5 bases, and 11 bases lay in between. The CDR3 is made up of 13 amino acids. Germline V gives CDR1 ENHRY, CDR2 SYGVKD. Here the CDR3 reads CAISGGIRETQYF. Written as DNA, the CDR3 is TGTGCCATCAGTGGCGGGATTAGGGAGACCCAGTACTTC.

The genes are TRBV30 and TRBJ1-1; D is undetermined. The CDR3 has 12 residues. The germline gives CDR1 GTSNPN, CDR2 SVGIG (reference sequence). Trimming stripped 1 base from V and 0 bases from J, with 3 bases between. The CDR3 coding sequence is TGTGCCTGGAGTGGAATGAACACTGAAGCTTTCTTT. Protein product: CAWSGMNTEAFF. Together with reference TRBV30 and TRBJ1-1, the CDR3 gives the full variable domain: SQTIHQWPATLVQPVGSPLSLECTVEGTSNPNLYWYRQAAGRGLQLLFYSVGIGQISSEVPQNLSASRPQDRQFILSSKKLLLSDSGFYLCAWSGMNTEAFFGQGTRLTVV.

The chain recombines TRBV5-1 with TRBJ2-3; D is possibly TRBD2 (5 bases). The CDR3 extends over 14 amino acids. Germline loops: CDR1 SGHRS, CDR2 YFSETQ. With 3 bases removed from V and 5 bases from J, the gap between germline ends came to 13 bases. For the CDR3, the DNA is TGCGCCAGCAGCTCTACCTCCGGGGTAGATACGCAGTATTTT. This gives the protein CASSSTSGVDTQYF.

The chain recombines TRBV11-2 with TRBJ1-6, with D possibly TRBD1 on 5 matching bases. This CDR3 region has 13 residues. CDR1 and CDR2 (germline): SGHAT, FQNNGV. V lost 3 bases and J 7 bases, leaving 7 bases between the germline ends. The CDR3 reads CASSLAGNSPLHF. Written as DNA, the CDR3 is TGTGCCAGCAGCTTGGCAGGGAATTCACCCCTCCACTTT.

The chain has TRBV10-3 and TRBJ2-7; either TRBD1 or TRBD2 may fit D (5 bases each). The CDR3 spans 13 residues. V was pared by 2 bases and J by 6 bases, with 11 bases between. Germline CDR1 reads ENHRY; CDR2 reads SYGVKD. CDR3 bases: TGTGCCATCAGTGAGCAAGGGGAGAGCGAGCAGTACTTC. It codes for CAISEQGESEQYF.

The chain has TRBV5-1 and TRBJ2-5, with 12 bases aligning to TRBD2. This CDR3 is 17 amino acids long. The germline V gene has CDR1 SGHRS and CDR2 YFSETQ. V shed 3 bases, J shed 1 base, and the junction held 7 bases outside the gene matches. The CDR3 DNA is TGCGCCAGCAGCTCCTTGACTAGCGGGGGCTTCCAAGAGACCCAGTACTTC. Amino acid sequence: CASSSLTSGGFQETQYF. The full variable domain, in which reference TRBV5-1 and TRBJ2-5 provide the parts outside the CDR3, is KAGVTQTPRYLIKTRGQQVTLSCSPISGHRSVSWYQQTPGQGLQFLFEYFSETQRNKGNFPGRFSGRQFSNSRSEMNVSTLELGDSALYLCASSSLTSGGFQETQYFGPGTRLLVL.

The chain uses TRBV5-1 and TRBJ1-1; D is unresolved. The ends were cut back, 3 bases at V and 2 bases at J, with 11 bases in the middle. The length of the CDR3 is 14 residues. The V gene's germline CDR1 is SGHRS and CDR2 YFSETQ. The CDR3 DNA is TGCGCCAGCAGCTCCGGTGCGGGTAACACTGAAGCTTTCTTT. This sequence encodes CASSSGAGNTEAFF.

The J gene is TRBJ1-4, the V gene TRBV5-4; TRBD1 matches at 7 bases. The germline V gene encodes CDR1 SGHNT and CDR2 YYREEE (reference sequence). Trimming at V came to 3 bases and at J to 4 bases, leaving 9 bases not matched to a gene. The CDR3 contains 16 residues. CDR3 DNA: TGTGCCAGCAGCTCCGGGACAGAGACGATTAATGAAAAACTGTTTTTT. Translated: CASSSGTETINEKLFF.

In DNA form, the CDR3 reads TGCAGCGCCTTGACCCAGACGAACACTGAAGCTTTCTTT. Its translation is CSALTQTNTEAFF. This chain joins TRBV29-1 and TRBJ1-1, with D unresolved. From germline, CDR1 is SQVTM and CDR2 ANQGSEA. Trimming stripped 7 bases from V and 1 base from J, with 13 bases between. The CDR3 loop spans 13 amino acids. Supplemented by reference TRBV29-1 and TRBJ1-1, the full variable domain reads SAVISQKPSRDICQRGTSLTIQCQVDSQVTMMFWYRQQPGQSLTLIATANQGSEATYESGFVIDKFPISRPNLTFSTLTVSNMSPEDSSIYLCSALTQTNTEAFFGQGTRLTVV.

The chain has TRBV5-4 and TRBJ2-3; D unclear. V was shortened by 4 bases and J by 0 bases, with 15 bases between the two germline ends. This CDR3 comprises 16 residues. The germline CDR1 and CDR2 sequences are SGHNT and YYREEE (reference sequence). The CDR3 region is CASSPGSLGSTDTQYF. CDR3 bases: TGTGCCAGCAGCCCGGGTAGCCTTGGAAGCACAGATACGCAGTATTTT.

The rearrangement links TRBV10-3 to TRBJ1-2; 10 bases are shared with TRBD1. There are 20 residues in the CDR3. Germline CDR1 and CDR2: ENHRY and SYGVKD. The trim removed 6 bases at V and 1 base at J, leaving 20 bases unmatched. The CDR3: CAISAWTGGTLEGFNYGYTF. The CDR3 DNA sequence: TGTGCCATCAGCGCTTGGACAGGGGGTACCCTCGAGGGTTTTAACTATGGCTACACCTTC.

The CDR3 DNA sequence: TGTGCCAGCCGTCTCCAAGGGGCCCTCCCAGAGCAGTACTTC. It translates to CASRLQGALPEQYF. The gene calls are TRBV27 and TRBJ2-7, with a possible D match to TRBD1 (5 bases). Germline V gene data show CDR1 as MNHEY and CDR2 as SMNVEV (reference sequence). V lost 8 bases, J lost 7 bases, and 21 bases lay in between. The CDR3 loop spans 14 amino acids.

The chain has TRBV5-1 and TRBJ2-5, with 14 bases fitting TRBD2. Germline V gene sequence: CDR1 SGHRS, CDR2 YFSETQ. This CDR3 spans 15 amino acids. The junction had 2 bases not matched to a gene; V was cut back by 3 bases and J by 4 bases. The CDR3 DNA sequence: TGCGCCAGCAGCTCGGGACTAGCGGGGGTAGAGACCCAGTACTTC. This codes for CASSSGLAGVETQYF.

This clone has only one observation. This chain links TRBV5-3 with TRBJ2-6; TRBD1 might be the D (6 bases). TRBV5-3 carries the ORF label, with uncertain function. V was shortened by 0 bases and J by 4 bases, with 17 bases between the two germline ends. This CDR3 region has 18 residues. The CDR3 protein is CARSLDAGVLSGANVLTF. The CDR3 coding sequence is TGTGCCAGAAGCTTGGATGCAGGGGTCTTGTCCGGGGCCAACGTCCTGACTTTC.

The chain recombines TRBV5-8 with TRBJ1-5, with TRBD1 matching 7 bases. The trim removed 4 bases at V and 0 bases at J, leaving 4 bases unmatched. Germline CDR1 is SGHTS and CDR2 is YDEGEE. The CDR3 contains 15 residues. CDR3 loop: CASSRGQNSNQPQHF. The CDR3 DNA reads as TGTGCCAGCAGCAGGGGACAGAATAGCAATCAGCCCCAGCATTTT.

The chain recombines TRBV29-1 with TRBJ1-1, with D unresolved. CDR3 length: 14 amino acids. Per the germline V gene, CDR1 is SQVTM and CDR2 is ANQGSEA. Trimming took 8 bases from V and 1 from J, leaving 17 bases between them. DNA of the CDR3: TGCAGCTCAGACCCATACGCCCAGAACACTGAAGCTTTCTTT. Protein sequence: CSSDPYAQNTEAFF.

Only one count was recorded for this clone. V gene TRBV7-2 combines with J gene TRBJ2-3; 7 bases agree with TRBD2. The germline gives CDR1 SGHTA, CDR2 FQGNSA. V dropped 0 bases and J dropped 3; count of bases not matched to a gene: 6. This CDR3 has 16 amino acids. CDR3 nucleotides: TGTGCCAGCAGCTTAGCGCGGGGGTTTGGAACAGATACGCAGTATTTT. Amino acid sequence: CASSLARGFGTDTQYF.

This chain uses TRBV19 with TRBJ1-1; a possible D gene is TRBD1 (5 bases). Germline values: CDR1 LNHDA, CDR2 SQIVND (reference sequence). The CDR3 is 14 residues long. V shed 3 bases and J shed 1 base, with 9 bases lying between them. The CDR3: CASSMAGWNTEAFF. In DNA form, the CDR3 reads TGTGCCAGTAGTATGGCAGGGTGGAACACTGAAGCTTTCTTT.

The chain combines TRBV4-2 with TRBJ1-1, with a possible D match to TRBD1 (5 bases). V dropped 4 bases and J dropped 5 bases, with 14 bases sitting between them. The CDR3 has 14 residues. Germline CDR1 reads LGHNA; CDR2 reads YNFKEQ. CDR3: CASSRGSQETEAFF. The CDR3 DNA reads TGTGCCAGCAGCCGGGGCAGTCAGGAGACTGAAGCTTTCTTT.

The V and J genes are TRBV4-3 and TRBJ2-1, with TRBD2 identical over 9 bases. Per germline, CDR1 LGHNA and CDR2 YSLEER. V lost 2 bases, J lost 4 bases, and 3 bases stayed unmatched. The CDR3 consists of 15 residues. For the CDR3, the DNA is TGCGCCAGCAGCCAACAAAGCGGGGGGTACAATGAGCAGTTCTTC. As protein: CASSQQSGGYNEQFF.

The chain carries TRBV6-5 and TRBJ2-3, with 9 bases lining up with TRBD1. Trimming cost V 5 bases and J 4 bases; bases outside gene matches: 7. The CDR3 contains 15 residues. CDR1 MNHEY and CDR2 SVGAGI come from the germline V gene. The CDR3 loop is CASSPRDRDADTQYF. DNA for the CDR3: TGTGCCAGCAGTCCCCGGGACAGGGATGCAGATACGCAGTATTTT.

V usage is TRBV15 and J usage is TRBJ1-1, with D perhaps TRBD1 (5 bases). This CDR3 region has 15 residues. With 1 base removed from V and 1 base from J, the gap between germline ends came to 10 bases. The germline V gene encodes CDR1 LNHNV and CDR2 YYDKDF (reference sequence). CDR3 amino acids: CATSRVRAGNTEAFF. The CDR3 DNA follows: TGTGCCACCAGCAGAGTCAGGGCGGGGAACACTGAAGCTTTCTTT.

The chain has TRBV4-2 and TRBJ1-4; TRBD1 aligns across 8 bases. With V trimmed by 0 bases and J by 10 bases, 10 bases remained unmatched. Germline assignment: CDR1 LGHNA and CDR2 YNFKEQ. The CDR3 is made up of 16 amino acids. The CDR3 is CASSQESGTGPGKLFF. In nucleotides, the CDR3 is TGTGCCAGCAGCCAAGAGAGTGGGACAGGTCCTGGAAAACTGTTTTTT.

The gene calls are TRBV11-1 and TRBJ2-7, with D hard to call. The CDR3 is 14 amino acids. Looked up from germline, CDR1 is SGHAT and CDR2 is FQDESV (reference sequence). The V end lost 8 bases, the J end lost 0 bases, and 14 bases lay between the germline ends. CDR3 bases: TGTGCCAGCTCTCCCGAGGCAGACTCCTACGAGCAGTACTTC. Protein: CASSPEADSYEQYF.

The V call is TRBV28, the J call TRBJ2-4; the D gene could be TRBD1 or TRBD2 (5 bases each). CDR1 is MDHEN and CDR2 is SYDVKM in the germline V gene. Trimming cost V 4 bases and J 0 bases, with 10 bases left between them. This CDR3 is 15 amino acids long. For the CDR3, the DNA is TGTGCCAGCAGTTCTTCCGGGACAGCCAAAAACATTCAGTACTTC. Amino acid sequence: CASSSSGTAKNIQYF.

The genes are TRBV10-3 and TRBJ1-2, with TRBD1 matching 9 bases. Trimming cost V 5 bases and J 4 bases; bases outside gene matches: 2. This CDR3 is 13 amino acids long. The V gene's germline CDR1 is ENHRY and CDR2 SYGVKD. As DNA, the CDR3 is TGTGCCATCAGTCCGACAGGGGGCTATGGCTACACCTTC. Its protein is CAISPTGGYGYTF.

V is TRBV30 and J is TRBJ1-1; D is unresolved. The CDR3 covers 14 residues. Per germline, CDR1 GTSNPN and CDR2 SVGIG (reference sequence). Trimming took off 5 bases at V and 1 base at J, with 14 bases between the two ends. CDR3 sequence (DNA): TGTGCCTGGTTTACCCTGGCAGCGAACACTGAAGCTTTCTTT. Translated, it gives CAWFTLAANTEAFF.

This clone was seen more than once but under ten times. The rearrangement links TRBV4-3 to TRBJ1-1; no clear D gene. With 3 bases removed from V and 6 bases from J, the gap between germline ends came to 29 bases. The CDR3 totals 19 residues. Germline-derived CDR1 and CDR2 are LGHNA and YSLEER. Here the CDR3 DNA reads TGCGCCAGCAGCCAGGGTATAAGATGGCGGGAGGATAGTAGCGCTGAAGCTTTCTTT. It translates to CASSQGIRWREDSSAEAFF.

The rearrangement links TRBV13 to TRBJ2-7, with 12 nucleotides matching TRBD1. Germline loops: CDR1 PRHDT, CDR2 FYEKMQ (reference sequence). This CDR3 has 16 residues. Trimming took 5 bases from V and 7 from J; bases not matched to a gene: 12. DNA of the CDR3: TGTGCCAGCAGCCGACAAGAGGGACAGGGGGCGAATGAGCAGTACTTC. It specifies CASSRQEGQGANEQYF.